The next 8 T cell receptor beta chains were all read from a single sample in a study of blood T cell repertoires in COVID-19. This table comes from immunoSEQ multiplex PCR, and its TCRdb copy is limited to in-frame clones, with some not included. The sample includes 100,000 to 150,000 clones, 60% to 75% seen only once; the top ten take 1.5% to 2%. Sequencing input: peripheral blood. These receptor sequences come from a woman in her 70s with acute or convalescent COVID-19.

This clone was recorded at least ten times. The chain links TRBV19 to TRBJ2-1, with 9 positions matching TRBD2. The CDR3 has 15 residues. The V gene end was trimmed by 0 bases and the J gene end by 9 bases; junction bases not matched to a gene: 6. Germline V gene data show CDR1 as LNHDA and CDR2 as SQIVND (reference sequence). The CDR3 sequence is CASSIDVAGAGEQFF. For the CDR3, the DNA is TGTGCCAGTAGTATAGATGTAGCGGGAGCGGGTGAGCAGTTCTTC.

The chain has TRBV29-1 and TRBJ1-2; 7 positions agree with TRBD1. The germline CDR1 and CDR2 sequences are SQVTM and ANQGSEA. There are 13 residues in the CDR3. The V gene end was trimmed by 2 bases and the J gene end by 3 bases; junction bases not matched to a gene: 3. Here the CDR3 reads CSVEHGQDYGYTF. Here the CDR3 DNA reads TGCAGCGTTGAACACGGACAGGACTATGGCTACACCTTC.

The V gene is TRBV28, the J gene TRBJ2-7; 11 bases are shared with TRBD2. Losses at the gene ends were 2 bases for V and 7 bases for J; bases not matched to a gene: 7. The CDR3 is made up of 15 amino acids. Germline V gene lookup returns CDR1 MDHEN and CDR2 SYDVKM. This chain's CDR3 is CASSLLAGGLGEQYF. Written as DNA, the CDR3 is TGTGCCAGCAGTTTACTAGCGGGAGGTTTGGGGGAGCAGTACTTC.

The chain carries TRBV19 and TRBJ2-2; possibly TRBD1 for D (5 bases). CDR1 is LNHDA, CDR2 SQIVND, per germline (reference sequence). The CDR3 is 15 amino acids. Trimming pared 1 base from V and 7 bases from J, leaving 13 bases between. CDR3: CASSIGTTGIGELFF. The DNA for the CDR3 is TGTGCCAGTAGTATAGGGACAACAGGCATCGGGGAGCTGTTTTTT.

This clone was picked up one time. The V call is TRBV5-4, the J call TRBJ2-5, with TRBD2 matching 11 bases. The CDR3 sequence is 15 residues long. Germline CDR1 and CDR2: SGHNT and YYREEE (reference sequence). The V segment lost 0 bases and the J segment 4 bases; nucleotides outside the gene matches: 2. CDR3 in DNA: TGTGCCAGCAGCTTGGGACTAGCGGGGTTAGAGACCCAGTACTTC. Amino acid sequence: CASSLGLAGLETQYF.

CDR3 in amino acids: CSVSLGRMNTEAFF. Written as DNA, the CDR3 is TGCAGCGTTTCCCTGGGGCGGATGAACACTGAAGCTTTCTTT. V is TRBV29-1 and J is TRBJ1-1; tentatively, D is TRBD1 (5 bases). Between the trimmed V and J ends, which lost 5 bases and 0 bases, there was a span of 13 bases. Germline V gene lookup returns CDR1 SQVTM and CDR2 ANQGSEA. The CDR3 is 14 amino acids.

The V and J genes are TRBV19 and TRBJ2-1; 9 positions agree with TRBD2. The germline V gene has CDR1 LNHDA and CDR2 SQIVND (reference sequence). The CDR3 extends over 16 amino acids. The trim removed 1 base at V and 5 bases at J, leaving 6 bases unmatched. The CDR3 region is CASSIGGGRVNNEQFF. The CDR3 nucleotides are TGTGCCAGTAGTATAGGCGGCGGGAGGGTAAACAATGAGCAGTTCTTC.

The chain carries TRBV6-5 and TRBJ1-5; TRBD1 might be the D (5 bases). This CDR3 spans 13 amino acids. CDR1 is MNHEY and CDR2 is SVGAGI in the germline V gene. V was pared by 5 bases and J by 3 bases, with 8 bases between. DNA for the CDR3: TGTGCCAGCAGTACGACAGTCAATCAGCCCCAGCATTTT. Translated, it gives CASSTTVNQPQHF.